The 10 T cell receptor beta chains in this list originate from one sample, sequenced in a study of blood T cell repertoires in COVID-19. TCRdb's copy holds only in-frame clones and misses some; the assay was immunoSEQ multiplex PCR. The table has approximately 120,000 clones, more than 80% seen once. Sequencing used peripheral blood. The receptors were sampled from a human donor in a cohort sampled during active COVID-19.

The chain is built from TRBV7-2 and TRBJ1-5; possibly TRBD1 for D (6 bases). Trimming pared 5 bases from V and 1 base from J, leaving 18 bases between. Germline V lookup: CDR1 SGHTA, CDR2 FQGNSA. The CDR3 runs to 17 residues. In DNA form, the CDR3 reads TGTGCCAGCAGCCACGAAGCAGGGGTCGGGAGCAATCAGCCCCAGCATTTT. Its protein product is CASSHEAGVGSNQPQHF. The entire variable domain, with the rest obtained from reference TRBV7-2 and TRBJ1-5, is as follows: GAGVSQSPSNKVTEKGKDVELRCDPISGHTALYWYRQSLGQGLEFLIYFQGNSAPDKSGLPSDRFSAERTGGSVSTLTIQRTQQEDSAVYLCASSHEAGVGSNQPQHFGDGTRLSIL.

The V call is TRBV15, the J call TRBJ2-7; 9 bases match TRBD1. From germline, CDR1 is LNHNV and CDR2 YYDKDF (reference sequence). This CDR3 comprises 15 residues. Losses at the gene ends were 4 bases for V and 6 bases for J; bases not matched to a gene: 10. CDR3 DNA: TGTGCCACCAGCACTAAGTTACAGGGGGCTGGCGAGCAGTACTTC. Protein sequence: CATSTKLQGAGEQYF.

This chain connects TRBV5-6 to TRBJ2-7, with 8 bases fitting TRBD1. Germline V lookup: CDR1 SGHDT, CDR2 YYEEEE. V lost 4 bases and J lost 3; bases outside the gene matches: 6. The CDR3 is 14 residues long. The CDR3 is CASSPGTGVYEQYF. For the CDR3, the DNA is TGTGCCAGCAGCCCGGGGACAGGCGTCTACGAGCAGTACTTC.

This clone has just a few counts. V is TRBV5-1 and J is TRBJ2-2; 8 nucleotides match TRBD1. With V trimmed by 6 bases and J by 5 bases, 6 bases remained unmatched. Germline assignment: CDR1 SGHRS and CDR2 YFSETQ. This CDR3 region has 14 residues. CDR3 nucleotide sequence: TGCGCCAGCAAGCGGCAGGGGGCAACCGGGGAGCTGTTTTTT. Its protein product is CASKRQGATGELFF. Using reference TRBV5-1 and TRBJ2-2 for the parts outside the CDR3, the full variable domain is KAGVTQTPRYLIKTRGQQVTLSCSPISGHRSVSWYQQTPGQGLQFLFEYFSETQRNKGNFPGRFSGRQFSNSRSEMNVSTLELGDSALYLCASKRQGATGELFFGEGSRLTVL.

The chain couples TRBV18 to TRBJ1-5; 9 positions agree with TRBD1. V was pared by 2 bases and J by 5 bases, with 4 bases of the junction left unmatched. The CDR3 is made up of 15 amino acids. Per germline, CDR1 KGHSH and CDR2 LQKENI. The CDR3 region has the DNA TGTGCCAGCTCACCAGGGACAGGGAGTGATCAGCCCCAGCATTTT. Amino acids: CASSPGTGSDQPQHF.

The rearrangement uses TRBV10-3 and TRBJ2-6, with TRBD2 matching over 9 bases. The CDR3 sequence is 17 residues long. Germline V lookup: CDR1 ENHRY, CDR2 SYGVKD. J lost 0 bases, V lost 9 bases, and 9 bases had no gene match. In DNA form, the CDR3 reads TGTGCCATTACCGGGACTAGCTTCGACTCTGGGGCCAACGTCCTGACTTTC. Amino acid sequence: CAITGTSFDSGANVLTF.

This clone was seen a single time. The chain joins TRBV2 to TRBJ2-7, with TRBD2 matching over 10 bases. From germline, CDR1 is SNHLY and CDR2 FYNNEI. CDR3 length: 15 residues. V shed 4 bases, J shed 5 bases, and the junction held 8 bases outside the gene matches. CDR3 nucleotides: TGTGCCAGCAGTGTACTAGCGGGAAGTTGGAACGAGCAGTACTTC. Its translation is CASSVLAGSWNEQYF.

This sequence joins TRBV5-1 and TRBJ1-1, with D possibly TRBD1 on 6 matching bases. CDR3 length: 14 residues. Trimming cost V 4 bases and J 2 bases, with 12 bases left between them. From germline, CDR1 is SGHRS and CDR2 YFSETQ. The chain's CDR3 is CASSHGTTNTEAFF. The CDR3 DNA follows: TGCGCCAGCAGCCACGGGACAACTAACACTGAAGCTTTCTTT.

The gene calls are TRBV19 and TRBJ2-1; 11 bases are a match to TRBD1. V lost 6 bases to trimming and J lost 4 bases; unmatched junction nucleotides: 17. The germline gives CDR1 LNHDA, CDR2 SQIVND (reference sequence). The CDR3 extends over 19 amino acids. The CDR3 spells CASRPVSSPGQGVYNEQFF. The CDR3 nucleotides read TGTGCCAGTAGACCCGTCTCGTCGCCGGGACAGGGGGTGTACAATGAGCAGTTCTTC.

The CDR3 DNA reads as TGTGCCAGCAGCTTAGGTGGGGGGGGTGCCTACGAGCAGTACTTC. As protein: CASSLGGGGAYEQYF. The chain joins TRBV7-9 to TRBJ2-7, with TRBD2 matching 7 bases. Trimming removed 1 base from V and 2 bases from J; junction bases left unmatched: 5. Per the germline V gene, CDR1 is SEHNR and CDR2 is FQNEAQ (reference sequence). The CDR3 length is 15 residues. Complete variable domain (other parts from reference TRBV7-9 and TRBJ2-7): DTGVSQNPRHKITKRGQNVTFRCDPISEHNRLYWYRQTLGQGPEFLTYFQNEAQLEKSRLLSDRFSAERPKGSFSTLEIQRTEQGDSAMYLCASSLGGGGAYEQYFGPGTRLTVT.